This T cell receptor beta chain was sequenced during a study of naive and memory T cell subsets. Study-wide results and limits: Especially in CD8 cells, naive repertoires contained a few larger clonotypes, possibly CD45RA-re-expressing memory cells.

The CDR3 spans 13 residues. Trimming cost V 4 bases and J 7 bases, with 14 bases left between them. CDR1 and CDR2 from the germline V gene are SQVTM and ANQGSEA. This clonotype has ten or more counts. Its matching antigen is unknown. An equimolar mix of two oligonucleotides served as the beta constant-region primer for TRBC1 and TRBC2. Nested alpha and beta constant-region primers with the SP2 primer drove four PCR rounds on ligated cDNA. MiXCR, run by TCRdb on the UMI-ligation and nested PCR reads, gives a single entry per CDR3 protein. Among over 110,000 distinct CDR3 sequences listed, 15% to 25% were seen once.

Sequenced sample: naive CD8+ T cells from blood. The sequence derives from a human donor in good health. This chain uses TRBV29-1 with TRBJ2-1; possible D gene TRBD2, 6 bases. CDR3 nucleotide sequence: TGCAGCGTTGCGGGCGGGGAGGAGAATGAGCAGTTCTTC. Residues: CSVAGGEENEQFF.